This T cell receptor beta chain was identified in a study of blood T cell repertoires in COVID-19. CDR1 and CDR2 from the germline V gene are MDHEN and SYDVKM. With 6 bases removed from V and 11 bases from J, the gap between germline ends came to 13 bases. The CDR3 covers 11 residues. Measured with immunoSEQ multiplex PCR; TCRdb has only the in-frame clones, and not every one. The sample yields tens of thousands of clones, approximately 90% seen once. The V and J genes are TRBV28 and TRBJ1-1, with D hard to call. The sequenced material came from peripheral blood. This receptor was identified in a human donor in a cohort sampled during active COVID-19. The CDR3 sequence is CASSGLGGAFF. CDR3 coding DNA: TGTGCCAGCAGCGGACTCGGAGGGGCTTTCTTT.